This T cell receptor beta chain derives from a study of OX40 agonist ivuxolimab in advanced cancers. Turning to the overall study: The costimulatory receptor OX40 (CD134) was targeted by ivuxolimab, a fully human IgG2 agonistic monoclonal antibody. Intravenous ivuxolimab was administered to patients every 2 weeks at six dose levels: 0.01, 0.1, 0.3, 1.5, 3 and 10 mg/kg. Among the roughly 52 dose-escalation patients, around 20 had hepatocellular carcinoma, 15 or so melanoma, 9 renal cell carcinoma and 9 head and neck cancer. The dose-escalation cohort was roughly 83% male with a mean age of 60 years, ranging from 23 to 79. Patients were allowed to have had prior anti-PD-1, anti-PD-L1 or anti-CTLA-4 therapy, and 40% of the dose-escalation patients had previously received checkpoint inhibitors. Partial responses occurred in three dose-escalation patients, of whom one had hepatocellular carcinoma and two had cutaneous melanoma. Peripheral TCRbeta sequencing was intended to test whether TCR sequence diversity was altered and clonal T-cell expansion was caused by ivuxolimab. The paper describes the monotherapy dose-escalation part (N ≈ 52 patients) of the phase I trial of ivuxolimab.

Study-wide findings and limitations: Antigen specificity was not determined for the clonally expanded peripheral T cells. After ivuxolimab, expanded clones were on average more numerous among CD8+ T cells than among CD4+ T cells. Clonal expansion of both CD4+ and CD8+ blood T cells was observed from baseline to week 6 at doses 0.1 to 3.0 mg/kg. In partial responders in the 0.1-3.0 mg/kg groups, normalized peripheral clonal expansion was found to be among the lowest, especially among CD8+ T cells. Low levels of normalized T-cell clonal expansion were also seen in some patients who did not respond.

Patients with a history of autoimmune disease or receiving systemic immunosuppression were excluded from the trial. Peripheral blood for TCR sequencing was collected from all dose cohorts at baseline, on cycle 4 day 1, and on cycle 7 day 1. Samples were obtained from an open-label, multicenter, first-in-human phase I dose-escalation trial of ivuxolimab. The trial enrolled adults with locally advanced or metastatic head and neck squamous cell, hepatocellular, melanoma or renal cell carcinoma. Before TCR sequencing, CD4+ T cells and CD8+ T cells were sorted from peripheral blood as separate populations. Turning to this clone: Its binding antigen is unknown. Base qualities are not at hand, and no much larger clone is one base apart.

To sequence the TCRbeta CDR3 region, genomic DNA was isolated from the sorted cells. The immunoSEQ Assay was used to sequence the TCRbeta CDR3 regions. TCRdb limited this immuneACCESS table to in-frame rearrangements with V and J called. A share of clones is missing; checked studies link under half to unresolved V genes, and the rest is unexplained. The sample yields tens of thousands of clones; 92% were counted once. The ten most abundant clones make up about 0.45% of the sample. This clonotype originated in an adult with an advanced solid tumor such as melanoma, head and neck, liver or kidney cancer. The sequencing used CD4+ or CD8+ T cells sorted from blood, collected in a trial of the OX40 agonist ivuxolimab.

Here the CDR3 is given as CASSSRGAAYEQYF. The DNA is as follows: TGTGCCAGTAGCTCCCGCGGGGCCGCCTACGAGCAGTACTTC. The V and J genes are TRBV19 and TRBJ2-7, and possibly TRBD2, on 6 matching bases. The CDR3 runs 14 residues from the cysteine to the phenylalanine. CDR3 DNA is the only sequence kept; it has 42 bases, read in frame from the first base. V sheds 6 bases and J sheds 2 bases, leaving 14 bases between their ends. The germline V gene (reference sequence) gives CDR1 as LNHDA and CDR2 as SQIVND.